These 10 T cell receptor beta chains were sequenced from one sample in a study of radiotherapy plus CTLA-4 blockade in lung cancer. TCRdb's copy holds only in-frame clones and misses some; the assay was immunoSEQ multiplex PCR. The sample shows 34,000 or so clones, 70% to 80% of them seen only once. Sequenced here: peripheral blood, sampled from a patient treated with radiotherapy plus ipilimumab. All receptors derive from a human donor with non-small cell lung cancer that progressed on radiotherapy plus ipilimumab.

This clone was observed a handful of times. The DNA for the CDR3 is TGTGCCAGCAGTGGATCTCAGGGGCATTATGGCTACACCTTC. Encoded protein: CASSGSQGHYGYTF. The chain is built from TRBV28 and TRBJ1-2; D might be TRBD1 (6 bases). The germline V gene encodes CDR1 MDHEN and CDR2 SYDVKM. V was shortened by 5 bases and J by 5 bases, with 15 bases between the two germline ends. This CDR3 contains 14 residues.

The rearrangement joins TRBV9 to TRBJ1-2, with TRBD1 as a possible D gene (5 bases). The CDR3 is made up of 15 amino acids. Germline V gives CDR1 SGDLS, CDR2 YYNGEE. V was clipped by 4 bases and J by 0 bases, with 13 bases between them. CDR3 residues: CASSPDTTANYGYTF. DNA for the CDR3: TGTGCCAGCAGCCCGGACACAACTGCTAACTATGGCTACACCTTC.

The chain employs TRBV9 and TRBJ2-3; D perhaps matches TRBD2 (7 bases). Germline V gene lookup returns CDR1 SGDLS and CDR2 YYNGEE. CDR3 length: 17 residues. The V end was cut by 4 bases, the J end by 2 bases, with 20 bases between. The CDR3 region has the DNA TGTGCCAGCAGCCTTGGGGGGGGCGGGATGAACACAGATACGCAGTATTTT. Translation gives CASSLGGGGMNTDTQYF.

The chain joins TRBV4-1 to TRBJ1-2; D unclear. The CDR3 spans 13 residues. The V end was cut by 3 bases, the J end by 8 bases, with 13 bases between. The germline V gene has CDR1 MGHRA and CDR2 YSYEKL. This chain's CDR3 is CASSHAIQRGYTF. For the CDR3, the DNA is TGCGCCAGCAGCCATGCGATACAGCGGGGCTACACCTTC.

The rearrangement uses TRBV21-1 and TRBJ1-4. TRBV21-1 is an annotated pseudogene. The length of the CDR3 is 18 residues. CDR3 region: CASRPGLATKVHNEKLFF. Here the CDR3 DNA reads TGTGCCAGCAGGCCGGGGTTAGCTACAAAGGTGCATAATGAAAAACTGTTTTTT.

The chain uses TRBV11-2 and TRBJ2-1; no firm D call. Germline lookup yields CDR1 SGHAT and CDR2 FQNNGV. This CDR3 is built from 15 residues. V lost 2 bases and J lost 4, with 12 bases in between. The chain's CDR3 is CASSLSNVNYNEQFF. CDR3 in DNA: TGTGCCAGCAGCTTATCCAACGTCAATTACAATGAGCAGTTCTTC.

This clone was recorded a few times. The chain joins TRBV4-1 to TRBJ2-7; the D gene is possibly TRBD2 (5 bases). The germline gives CDR1 MGHRA, CDR2 YSYEKL. V was shortened by 0 bases and J by 0 bases, with 18 bases between the two germline ends. CDR3 size: 18 residues. CDR3 sequence: CASSQDGSGSVGSYEQYF. The CDR3, as DNA: TGCGCCAGCAGCCAAGATGGTTCGGGGAGTGTCGGCTCCTACGAGCAGTACTTC.

The rearrangement uses TRBV4-1 and TRBJ2-7, with a possible D match to TRBD1 (5 bases). Between the trimmed V and J ends, which lost 6 bases and 2 bases, there was a span of 17 bases. Germline V gene data show CDR1 as MGHRA and CDR2 as YSYEKL. The CDR3 has 15 amino acids. In DNA form, the CDR3 reads TGCGCCAGCAGTGTCCCGACAGTCCAACCCTACGAGCAGTACTTC. Its translation is CASSVPTVQPYEQYF.

This sequence joins TRBV14 and TRBJ2-1, with 14 nucleotides matching TRBD2. This CDR3 has 18 amino acids. Trimming at V came to 5 bases and at J to 7 bases, leaving 13 bases not matched to a gene. Germline lookup yields CDR1 SGHDN and CDR2 FVKESK. CDR3 sequence: CASSTRKTSGRGANEQFF. The CDR3 coding sequence is TGTGCCAGCAGCACTCGAAAGACTAGCGGGAGGGGGGCGAATGAGCAGTTCTTC. Based on the CDR3 plus reference TRBV14 and TRBJ2-1, the full variable domain is EAGVTQFPSHSVIEKGQTVTLRCDPISGHDNLYWYRRVMGKEIKFLLHFVKESKQDESGMPNNRFLAERTGGTYSTLKVQPAELEDSGVYFCASSTRKTSGRGANEQFFGPGTRLTVL.

This clone was counted a few times. The chain recombines TRBV28 with TRBJ2-1, with TRBD2 matching 8 bases. Germline-derived CDR1 and CDR2 are MDHEN and SYDVKM. V trimming: 6 bases; J trimming: 2 bases; junction bases outside the gene matches: 12. This CDR3 spans 17 amino acids. The CDR3 DNA is TGTGCCAGCAGCTCTTCTTTAGCGGGATCCGCCTACAATGAGCAGTTCTTC. Its translation is CASSSSLAGSAYNEQFF. The full variable domain, its missing parts supplied by reference TRBV28 and TRBJ2-1, is DVKVTQSSRYLVKRTGEKVFLECVQDMDHENMFWYRQDPGLGLRLIYFSYDVKMKEKGDIPEGYSVSREKKERFSLILESASTNQTSMYLCASSSSLAGSAYNEQFFGPGTRLTVL.